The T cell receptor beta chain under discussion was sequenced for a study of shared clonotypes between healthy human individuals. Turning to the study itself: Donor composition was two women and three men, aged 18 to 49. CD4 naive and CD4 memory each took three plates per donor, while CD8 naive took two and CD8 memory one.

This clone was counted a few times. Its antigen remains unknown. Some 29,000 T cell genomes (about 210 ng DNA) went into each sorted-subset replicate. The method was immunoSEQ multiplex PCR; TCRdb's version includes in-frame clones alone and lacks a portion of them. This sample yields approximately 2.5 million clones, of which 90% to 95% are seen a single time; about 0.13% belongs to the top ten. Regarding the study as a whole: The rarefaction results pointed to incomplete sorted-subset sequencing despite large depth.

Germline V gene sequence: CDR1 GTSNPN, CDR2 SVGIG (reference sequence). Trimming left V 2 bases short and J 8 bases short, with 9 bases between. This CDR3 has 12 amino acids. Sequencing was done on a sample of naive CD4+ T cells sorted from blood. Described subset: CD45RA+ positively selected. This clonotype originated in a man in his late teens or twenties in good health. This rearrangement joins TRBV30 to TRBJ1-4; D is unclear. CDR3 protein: CAWSLSKEKLFF. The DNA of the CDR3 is TGTGCCTGGAGTCTTTCGAAGGAAAAACTGTTTTTT.